Listed below are T cell receptor beta chains from one sample, sequenced in a study of OX40 agonist ivuxolimab in advanced cancers. Generated by immunoSEQ multiplex PCR, the TCRdb table keeps only in-frame clones and is missing some. The sample contains about 74,000 clones, approximately 88% of which appear only once. The sample in question was CD4+ or CD8+ T cells sorted from blood, obtained in a trial of the OX40 agonist ivuxolimab. These receptors originate from an adult with an advanced solid tumor such as melanoma, head and neck, liver or kidney cancer. Both conserved end residues are part of each CDR3. The D gene is left open where the match is weak. Size values are once, few and many counts, or a class for expanded clones, and some rows have none.

d_call: NA
j_call: TRBJ1-3
v_call: TRBV7-6
clone_size: NA
cdr3_aa: CASSSGQSGNTIYF
cdr3_nt: TGTGCCAGCAGCTCAGGACAGTCGGGAAACACCATATATTTT

d_call: TRBD2
j_call: TRBJ2-4
v_call: TRBV19
clone_size: NA
cdr3_aa: CASSPTMLAGSNIQYF
cdr3_nt: TGTGCCAGTAGCCCGACCATGCTAGCGGGATCAAACATTCAGTACTTC

d_call: TRBD1
j_call: TRBJ1-5
v_call: TRBV6-6
clone_size: NA
cdr3_aa: CASSLDLGTGIQPQHF
cdr3_nt: TGTGCCAGCAGTCTCGACCTCGGGACAGGGATTCAGCCCCAGCATTTT

d_call: NA
j_call: TRBJ1-6
v_call: TRBV6-5
clone_size: once
cdr3_aa: CASSYDGAHNSPLHF
cdr3_nt: TGTGCCAGCAGTTACGATGGGGCTCACAATTCACCCCTCCACTTT

d_call: NA
j_call: TRBJ2-3
v_call: TRBV6-5
clone_size: NA
cdr3_aa: CASKGDGTDTQYF
cdr3_nt: TGTGCCAGCAAGGGTGACGGCACAGATACGCAGTATTTT

d_call: NA
j_call: TRBJ2-1
v_call: TRBV4-3
clone_size: NA
cdr3_aa: CASSQNRVEQFF
cdr3_nt: TGCGCCAGCAGCCAGAACAGGGTTGAGCAGTTCTTC

d_call: NA
j_call: TRBJ2-1
v_call: TRBV27
clone_size: NA
cdr3_aa: CASSGLGGQSYNEQFF
cdr3_nt: TGTGCCAGCAGTGGTCTGGGCGGACAGTCCTACAATGAGCAGTTCTTC

d_call: NA
j_call: TRBJ1-4
v_call: TRBV18
clone_size: NA
cdr3_aa: CASSPNQELGEKLFF
cdr3_nt: TGTGCCAGCTCACCGAACCAAGAGCTTGGTGAAAAACTGTTTTTT

d_call: TRBD2
j_call: TRBJ2-5
v_call: TRBV4-3
clone_size: NA
cdr3_aa: CASSQDLFSGGARETQYF
cdr3_nt: TGCGCCAGCAGCCAAGATTTGTTTAGCGGGGGGGCGAGGGAGACCCAGTACTTC

d_call: TRBD1
j_call: TRBJ2-1
v_call: TRBV15
clone_size: NA
cdr3_aa: CATSRDKGGTGNYNEQFF
cdr3_nt: TGTGCCACCAGCAGAGATAAGGGCGGGACAGGGAACTACAATGAGCAGTTCTTC

d_call: NA
j_call: TRBJ2-1
v_call: TRBV7-3
clone_size: NA
cdr3_aa: CASSTSYNEQFF
cdr3_nt: TGTGCCAGCAGCACTAGCTACAATGAGCAGTTCTTC

d_call: NA
j_call: TRBJ1-1
v_call: TRBV19
clone_size: NA
cdr3_aa: CASSQYGGRTEAFF
cdr3_nt: TGTGCCAGTAGCCAATACGGGGGTAGGACTGAAGCTTTCTTT

d_call: TRBD2
j_call: TRBJ2-3
v_call: TRBV7-8
clone_size: NA
cdr3_aa: CASSPPTSDTQYF
cdr3_nt: TGTGCCAGCAGCCCCCCGACTAGCGATACGCAGTATTTT

d_call: NA
j_call: TRBJ2-1
v_call: TRBV18
clone_size: NA
cdr3_aa: CASSPPVGRGSYNEQFF
cdr3_nt: TGTGCCAGCTCACCACCGGTCGGACGGGGGTCATACAATGAGCAGTTCTTC

d_call: TRBD2
j_call: TRBJ2-7
v_call: TRBV9
clone_size: NA
cdr3_aa: CASSVGGTSGSSGQYF
cdr3_nt: TGTGCCAGCAGCGTAGGGGGAACTAGCGGGAGTAGTGGGCAGTACTTC

d_call: NA
j_call: TRBJ2-1
v_call: TRBV14
clone_size: NA
cdr3_aa: CASSRLTGYYEQFF
cdr3_nt: TGTGCCAGCAGCCGTTTAACAGGGTACTATGAGCAGTTCTTC

d_call: NA
j_call: TRBJ2-2
v_call: TRBV9
clone_size: NA
cdr3_aa: CASSVVFTGELFF
cdr3_nt: TGTGCCAGCAGCGTAGTGTTCACCGGGGAGCTGTTTTTT

d_call: NA
j_call: TRBJ1-1
v_call: TRBV5-1
clone_size: NA
cdr3_aa: CASSLAAGLAEAFF
cdr3_nt: TGCGCCAGCAGCTTGGCCGCAGGGTTGGCTGAAGCTTTCTTT

d_call: NA
j_call: TRBJ1-2
v_call: TRBV7-9
clone_size: NA
cdr3_aa: CASSLVLGMYGYTF
cdr3_nt: TGTGCCAGCAGCTTAGTACTGGGCATGTATGGCTACACCTTC

d_call: NA
j_call: TRBJ1-4
v_call: TRBV19
clone_size: NA
cdr3_aa: CATLGNHRGDNEKLFF
cdr3_nt: TGTGCCACCCTGGGAAATCATAGGGGCGATAATGAAAAACTGTTTTTT

d_call: NA
j_call: TRBJ2-5
v_call: TRBV6-6
clone_size: NA
cdr3_aa: CASSGTWGRRETQYF
cdr3_nt: TGTGCCAGCAGCGGTACTTGGGGGCGGCGGGAGACCCAGTACTTC

d_call: NA
j_call: TRBJ1-6
v_call: TRBV2
clone_size: NA
cdr3_aa: CASRWGGAMVYNSPLHF
cdr3_nt: TGTGCCAGCAGGTGGGGGGGGGCGATGGTGTATAATTCACCCCTCCACTTT

d_call: NA
j_call: TRBJ2-2
v_call: TRBV5-1
clone_size: NA
cdr3_aa: CASKEANANTGELFF
cdr3_nt: TGCGCCAGCAAGGAGGCGAACGCGAACACCGGGGAGCTGTTTTTT

d_call: NA
j_call: TRBJ1-5
v_call: TRBV4-3
clone_size: NA
cdr3_aa: CASSQQAVSQPQHF
cdr3_nt: TGCGCCAGCAGCCAACAGGCGGTAAGCCAGCCCCAGCATTTT

d_call: TRBD2
j_call: TRBJ2-7
v_call: TRBV7-2
clone_size: few
cdr3_aa: CASSRGLAGGSYEQYF
cdr3_nt: TGTGCCAGCAGCCGAGGCCTAGCGGGGGGATCCTACGAGCAGTACTTC

d_call: NA
j_call: TRBJ2-3
v_call: TRBV30
clone_size: NA
cdr3_aa: CAWRGDLPGDTQYF
cdr3_nt: TGTGCCTGGAGGGGGGACCTGCCGGGAGATACGCAGTATTTT

d_call: NA
j_call: TRBJ2-7
v_call: TRBV28
clone_size: NA
cdr3_aa: CASSPVTPSYEQYF
cdr3_nt: TGTGCCAGCAGTCCAGTAACCCCTTCCTACGAGCAGTACTTC

d_call: TRBD1
j_call: TRBJ1-1
v_call: TRBV11-2
clone_size: few
cdr3_aa: CASSLVGTGGTEAFF
cdr3_nt: TGTGCCAGCAGCTTAGTCGGGACAGGGGGCACTGAAGCTTTCTTT

d_call: NA
j_call: TRBJ2-7
v_call: TRBV11-3
clone_size: NA
cdr3_aa: CASSLVGSREQYF
cdr3_nt: TGTGCCAGCAGCTTAGTAGGGTCTCGGGAGCAGTACTTC

d_call: NA
j_call: TRBJ1-4
v_call: TRBV25-1
clone_size: NA
cdr3_aa: CASSENRDDEKLFF
cdr3_nt: TGTGCCAGCAGTGAAAACAGGGATGATGAAAAACTGTTTTTT

d_call: NA
j_call: TRBJ1-1
v_call: TRBV7-3
clone_size: NA
cdr3_aa: CASSRLGPMDTEAFF
cdr3_nt: TGTGCCAGCAGCAGATTAGGGCCCATGGACACTGAAGCTTTCTTT

d_call: NA
j_call: TRBJ1-5
v_call: TRBV6-1
clone_size: once
cdr3_aa: CASQENQPQHF
cdr3_nt: TGTGCCAGCCAAGAGAATCAGCCCCAGCATTTT

d_call: NA
j_call: TRBJ1-5
v_call: TRBV27
clone_size: once
cdr3_aa: CASSLKAGHVGQPQHF
cdr3_nt: TGTGCCAGCAGTTTAAAGGCAGGGCATGTTGGGCAGCCCCAGCATTTT

d_call: NA
j_call: TRBJ1-3
v_call: TRBV9
clone_size: once
cdr3_aa: CASSVGGTGNTIYF
cdr3_nt: TGTGCCAGCAGCGTAGGGGGGACCGGAAACACCATATATTTT

d_call: TRBD2
j_call: TRBJ2-1
v_call: TRBV5-1
clone_size: NA
cdr3_aa: CASSSQAGGGYNEQFF
cdr3_nt: TGCGCCAGCAGCTCTCAAGCGGGAGGGGGGTACAATGAGCAGTTCTTC

d_call: NA
j_call: TRBJ2-5
v_call: TRBV4-3
clone_size: NA
cdr3_aa: CASSSQPNIQGSETQYF
cdr3_nt: TGCGCCAGCAGCTCCCAACCGAACATACAGGGTAGCGAGACCCAGTACTTC

d_call: TRBD2
j_call: TRBJ2-7
v_call: TRBV10-2
clone_size: NA
cdr3_aa: CASSGLAGGGNEQYF
cdr3_nt: TGCGCCAGCAGTGGACTCGCGGGAGGGGGGAACGAGCAGTACTTC

d_call: NA
j_call: TRBJ2-1
v_call: TRBV6-5
clone_size: NA
cdr3_aa: CASRERQAPYNEQFF
cdr3_nt: TGTGCCAGCAGAGAGAGACAGGCTCCCTACAATGAGCAGTTCTTC

d_call: NA
j_call: TRBJ1-3
v_call: TRBV4-2
clone_size: NA
cdr3_aa: CASSQDGGSSGNTIYF
cdr3_nt: TGTGCCAGCAGCCAAGATGGAGGGAGCTCTGGAAACACCATATATTTT

d_call: TRBD1
j_call: TRBJ2-7
v_call: TRBV9
clone_size: NA
cdr3_aa: CASSPGQGAREQYF
cdr3_nt: TGTGCCAGCAGCCCGGGACAGGGGGCTCGCGAGCAGTACTTC

d_call: NA
j_call: TRBJ2-7
v_call: TRBV25-1
clone_size: NA
cdr3_aa: CASRASGSSYEQYF
cdr3_nt: TGTGCCAGCAGGGCTTCCGGCAGCTCCTACGAGCAGTACTTC

d_call: NA
j_call: TRBJ2-7
v_call: TRBV5-1
clone_size: few
cdr3_aa: CASSLVASYEQYF
cdr3_nt: TGCGCCAGCAGCTTGGTTGCCTCCTACGAGCAGTACTTC

d_call: NA
j_call: TRBJ2-1
v_call: TRBV7-2
clone_size: NA
cdr3_aa: CASIRWGAGGNEQFF
cdr3_nt: TGTGCCAGCATCCGGTGGGGAGCAGGAGGAAATGAGCAGTTCTTC

d_call: NA
j_call: TRBJ2-7
v_call: TRBV4-1
clone_size: NA
cdr3_aa: CASSPFHRGNHEQYF
cdr3_nt: TGCGCCAGCAGCCCCTTCCACCGGGGGAACCACGAGCAGTACTTC

d_call: NA
j_call: TRBJ1-3
v_call: TRBV5-5
clone_size: NA
cdr3_aa: CASRRQAGSGNTIYF
cdr3_nt: TGTGCCAGCAGGCGACAGGCCGGCTCTGGAAACACCATATATTTT

d_call: NA
j_call: TRBJ2-5
v_call: TRBV12-5
clone_size: NA
cdr3_aa: CASGLGVGTQYF
cdr3_nt: TGTGCTAGTGGTTTGGGCGTGGGGACCCAGTACTTC

d_call: NA
j_call: TRBJ1-6
v_call: TRBV27
clone_size: NA
cdr3_aa: CASSLSVVSYNSPPHF
cdr3_nt: TGTGCCAGCAGTTTAAGCGTGGTCTCCTATAATTCACCCCCCCACTTT

d_call: NA
j_call: TRBJ1-1
v_call: TRBV4-3
clone_size: NA
cdr3_aa: CASSQDDSLNTEAFF
cdr3_nt: TGCGCCAGCAGCCAAGATGACAGCCTGAACACTGAAGCTTTCTTT

d_call: TRBD1
j_call: TRBJ1-4
v_call: TRBV7-9
clone_size: NA
cdr3_aa: CASSPKQGAREKLFF
cdr3_nt: TGTGCCAGCAGCCCCAAACAGGGGGCTCGGGAAAAACTGTTTTTT

d_call: NA
j_call: TRBJ2-5
v_call: TRBV29-1
clone_size: NA
cdr3_aa: CSAQLSATAGSAQYF
cdr3_nt: TGCAGCGCTCAACTTAGCGCGACTGCAGGGTCGGCCCAGTACTTC

d_call: NA
j_call: TRBJ2-2
v_call: TRBV25-1
clone_size: NA
cdr3_aa: CASSGHISNTGELFF
cdr3_nt: TGTGCCAGCAGTGGTCACATCTCGAACACCGGGGAGCTGTTTTTT